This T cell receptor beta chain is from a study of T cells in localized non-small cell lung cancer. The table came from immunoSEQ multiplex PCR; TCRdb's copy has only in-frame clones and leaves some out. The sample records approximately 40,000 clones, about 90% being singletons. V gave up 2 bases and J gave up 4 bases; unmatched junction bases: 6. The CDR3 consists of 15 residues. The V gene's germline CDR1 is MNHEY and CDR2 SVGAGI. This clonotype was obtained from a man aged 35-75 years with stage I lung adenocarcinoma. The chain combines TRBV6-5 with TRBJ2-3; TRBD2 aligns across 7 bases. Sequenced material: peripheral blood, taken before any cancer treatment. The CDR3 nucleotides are TGTGCCAGCAGTTACGCCGGGAGGAGGGCAGATACGCAGTATTTT. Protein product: CASSYAGRRADTQYF.